This T cell receptor beta chain is from a study of blood T cell repertoires in COVID-19. Study details: Collection of acute and convalescent COVID-19 samples took place in the United States, Italy and Spain.

The method was immunoSEQ multiplex PCR; TCRdb's version includes in-frame clones alone and lacks a portion of them. Here the sample spans around 200,000 clones, about 88% being singletons. Germline-derived CDR1 and CDR2 are SGHKS and YYEKEE (reference sequence). There are 16 residues in the CDR3. Trimming took 4 bases from V and 3 from J, leaving 16 bases between them. This chain connects TRBV5-5 to TRBJ2-2; possible D gene TRBD1, 6 bases. The TCR comes from an elderly woman in a cohort sampled during active or convalescent COVID-19. Material: peripheral blood. CDR3 region: CASSPNGQHYTGELFF. CDR3 bases: TGTGCCAGCAGCCCAAACGGACAGCACTACACCGGGGAGCTGTTTTTT.